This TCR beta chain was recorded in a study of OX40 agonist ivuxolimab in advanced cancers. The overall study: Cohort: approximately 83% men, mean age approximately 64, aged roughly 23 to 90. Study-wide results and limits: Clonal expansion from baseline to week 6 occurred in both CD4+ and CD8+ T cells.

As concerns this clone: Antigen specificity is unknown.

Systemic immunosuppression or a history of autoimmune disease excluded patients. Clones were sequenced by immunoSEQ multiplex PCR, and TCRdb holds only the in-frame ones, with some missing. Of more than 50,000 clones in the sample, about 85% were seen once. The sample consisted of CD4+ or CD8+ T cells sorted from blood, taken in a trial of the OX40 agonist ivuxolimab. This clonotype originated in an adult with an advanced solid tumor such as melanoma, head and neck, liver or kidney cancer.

This CDR3 is CASSYGTSVGELFF. CDR3 DNA: TGTGCCAGCAGTTACGGGACTAGCGTCGGGGAGCTGTTTTTT. The rearrangement links TRBV6-5 to TRBJ2-2, with 10 positions matching TRBD2. Per germline, CDR1 MNHEY and CDR2 SVGAGI. V dropped 2 bases and J dropped 7; count of bases not matched to a gene: 1. This CDR3 comprises 14 residues.